This TCR beta chain was obtained from a study of blood T cell repertoires in COVID-19. On the study more broadly: The United States, Italy and Spain provided the acute and convalescent COVID-19 samples. In each case, the material was cDNA or gDNA derived from T cells, B-cell-depleted T cells, or PBMCs.

Trimming removed 3 bases at V and 5 bases at J, with 11 bases between. Germline V gene sequence: CDR1 SGHRS, CDR2 YFSETQ. The CDR3 extends over 13 amino acids. In the study's own analysis: Counts of nucleated cells, estimated from reference gene primer amplification, were obtained. Profiled with immunoSEQ multiplex PCR; TCRdb holds only in-frame clones, not every one. Clone size and V and J calls were adopted from that table, with D and trimming inferred from the DNA. The sample contains about 110,000 clones, 81% of which appear only once. The sequencing input was peripheral blood. This clonotype was obtained from a man at least 80 years old with acute or convalescent COVID-19. The V and J genes are TRBV5-1 and TRBJ2-5, with D perhaps matching TRBD2 (5 bases). CDR3 region: CASSWTGGETQYF. The CDR3 DNA follows: TGCGCCAGCAGCTGGACTGGCGGGGAGACCCAGTACTTC.